The sequence of this TCR beta chain was determined in a study of blood T cells in healthy people across ages. Study overall: Per two T cells, template switching captured roughly one barcoded beta molecule.

Together with a sample-barcoded 5' primer, a J-beta primer mix was included in a second PCR lasting roughly 6 to 12 cycles. MiXCR, run by TCRdb on the 5' RACE reads, gives a single entry per CDR3 protein. The repertoire holds about a million distinct CDR3 sequences, with roughly two fifths as singletons. As regards this clonotype: No antigen is known for it. One junction end disagrees with the germline gene, perhaps due to a read error.

Germline CDR1 SQVTM, CDR2 ANQGSEA. This CDR3 is built from 12 residues. General study points: Across the age range, TCR beta diversity per million T cells fell in a roughly linear way. Researchers said unsorted PBMCs prevented a conclusive naive versus antigen-experienced comparison.

The total RNA that was extracted per sample amounted to at least 5.5 micrograms. The origin of this receptor is a man aged 18 to 29 in good health. Input material: blood. The chain employs TRBV29-1 and TRBJ2-7; D is possibly TRBD2 (5 bases). The CDR3 loop reads CSVVGSSYERYF. As DNA, the CDR3 is TGCAGCGTTGTGGGGAGCTCCTACGAGCGGTACTTC.